This TCR beta chain was sequenced in a study of blood T cells in healthy people across ages. PCR was performed a second time for about 6 to 12 cycles using a sample-barcoded 5' primer and a J-beta primer mix. TCRdb processed the 5' RACE reads anew with MiXCR; each CDR3 protein has one entry. The data show around 670,000 distinct CDR3 sequences, about 30% seen once. Looked up from germline, CDR1 is ENHRY and CDR2 is SYGVKD. The CDR3 sequence is 14 residues long. V lost 6 bases, J lost 3 bases, and 15 bases lay in between. There are many counts of this clonotype. The rearrangement links TRBV10-3 to TRBJ2-7; a possible D gene is TRBD2 (5 bases). The sequence came from an elderly woman in good health. Sequences were obtained from blood. CDR3 coding DNA: TGTGCCATCAGCCCCCCCCCCGGGAACTACGAGCAGTACTTC. Encoded protein: CAISPPPGNYEQYF.